The TCR beta chain under discussion was sequenced for a study of T-cell memory formation after mild COVID-19. Whole-study context: TCR clusters were mostly confined to one donor each.

This clonotype has a handful of counts. What it binds is unknown. Study-wide results and caveats: Pre-infection memory contained some responding clones, which suggested that cross-reactive memory had joined. There was no confirmation that second-wave clones peaking on day 37 were SARS-CoV-2 specific.

Germline V gene data show CDR1 as SGHTA and CDR2 as FQGTGA. The CDR3 consists of 15 residues. The V end was cut by 5 bases, the J end by 1 base, with 14 bases between. TCRdb redid the calling of the 5' RACE reads with MiXCR, one entry per CDR3 protein. The table records roughly 190,000 distinct CDR3 sequences, about 10% of them present only once. This rearrangement joins TRBV7-3 to TRBJ1-1, with D possibly matching TRBD1 (5 bases). Sequenced material: PBMCs or a T cell subset sorted from them (not recorded which). This TCR was sampled from a man younger than 30 who had mild COVID-19 (a few samples of this study predate the infection). Cell type and time point are not known. The CDR3 bases are TGTGCCAGCAGCCCCTCCGGGACTCAGAACACTGAAGCTTTCTTT. This encodes CASSPSGTQNTEAFF. Full variable domain (missing parts from reference TRBV7-3 and TRBJ1-1): GAGVSQTPSNKVTEKGKYVELRCDPISGHTALYWYRQSLGQGPEFLIYFQGTGAADDSGLPNDRFFAVRPEGSVSTLKIQRTERGDSAVYLCASSPSGTQNTEAFFGQGTRLTVV.